The entry below gives a single TCR beta chain sequence along with its context. The sample belongs to a study of blood T cell repertoires in COVID-19. Study in general: Nucleic acid was either cDNA or gDNA, and it came from T cells, B-cell-depleted T cells, or PBMCs.

TCRdb keeps only in-frame clones here, not all; method: immunoSEQ multiplex PCR. The sample records 200,000 to 300,000 clones, about 89% being singletons. This CDR3 has 15 amino acids. V trimming: 3 bases; J trimming: 8 bases; junction bases outside the gene matches: 8. The V gene's germline CDR1 is LGHDT and CDR2 YNNKEL (reference sequence). The study drew participants aged about 18 to 89 years from under 30 US areas. The V call is TRBV3-1 (or the pseudogene TRBV3-2), the J call TRBJ2-1, with 9 bases aligning to TRBD2. Material: PBMCs or T cells enriched from blood (not recorded which). This clonotype was sampled from a woman aged 25 to 39 who had recovered from COVID-19. The CDR3 DNA is TGTGCCAGCAGCCAGGGTAGCGGGAGTTTGGATGAGCAGTTCTTC. This sequence encodes CASSQGSGSLDEQFF.